This T cell receptor (beta chain) comes out of a study of cytomegalovirus exposure and HLA in healthy donors. The PCR used 60 Vbeta and 13 Jbeta primers. The method was immunoSEQ multiplex PCR; TCRdb's version includes in-frame clones alone and lacks a portion of them. The sample lists 140,000 to 150,000 clones, around 79% occurring once. Per germline, CDR1 SNHLY and CDR2 FYNNEI. The junction had 8 bases not matched to a gene; V was cut back by 8 bases and J by 5 bases. The CDR3 length is 14 residues. This TCR was sampled from a male donor in good health and CMV-seronegative. The chain uses TRBV2 and TRBJ1-1; TRBD1 agrees at 10 bases. Sequences were obtained from PBMCs. The CDR3 bases are TGTGCCAGCCGGCGGGACAGGGGAGGGACTGAAGCTTTCTTT. Translating gives CASRRDRGGTEAFF.